This paragraph covers one T cell receptor beta chain sequence. Its cognate antigen is unknown. These data come from a study of cytomegalovirus exposure and HLA in healthy donors. Study-wide results and caveats: As a later analysis revealed, the rate of TCR association differed by HLA locus, with DRB1 most and HLA-C fewest. Some V segments could not be told apart, so they were left out, TRBV6-2 and TRBV6-3 among them. Rare TCR sequences dominated, though some public TCRs recurred in many donors. For TCR beta chains, V- and J-gene trimming was later linked to a missense DCLRE1C variant.

A multiplex PCR was run with 60 Vbeta primers and 13 Jbeta primers. Using immunoSEQ multiplex PCR, the repertoire was profiled, and TCRdb retains in-frame clones only, with some absent. The data contain 120,000 to 150,000 clones, approximately 82% of them singletons. CDR3 length: 13 residues. Germline V gene sequence: CDR1 GTSNPN, CDR2 SVGIG (reference sequence). V was pared by 0 bases and J by 5 bases, with 10 bases between. The chain has TRBV30 and TRBJ1-2, with D possibly matching TRBD1 (5 bases). The sequence derives from a man in his forties in good health and CMV-seronegative. The sample consisted of PBMCs. The CDR3 DNA follows: TGTGCCTGGAGTGTATCACAGGAGTATGGCTACACCTTC. Translation gives CAWSVSQEYGYTF.